These 28 T cell receptor beta chains were all obtained from the same sample, sequenced in a study of T-cell memory formation after mild COVID-19 (dated by TCRdb to the early 2020s). To prepare the library, 5' RACE was applied. Sequencing was carried out with an Illumina NovaSeq 6000. Using fastp trimming at Q25 and MiXCR clonotype assembly, TCRdb reanalyzed the public sequencing data and kept in-frame beta chains. For every CDR3 protein sequence, its rows merge into one entry that carries the most common genes and DNA. The sample table lists hundreds of thousands of distinct CDR3 sequences, 25% to 30% of them with a count of one. Roughly 14% of the sample rests with the top ten. The specimen was PBMCs or a T cell subset sorted from them (not recorded which). All receptors derive from an adult woman who had mild COVID-19 (a few samples of this study predate the infection). The sample titles of this study are shuffled in the database, so cell type and time point are left out; the donor was told from shared clones.

The V gene is TRBV28, the J gene TRBJ2-7, with 9 nucleotides matching TRBD2. V lost 2 bases to trimming and J lost 3 bases; unmatched junction nucleotides: 17. The CDR3 runs to 19 residues. CDR1 MDHEN and CDR2 SYDVKM come from the germline V gene. DNA of the CDR3: TGTGCCAGCAGTTTACTCCTCGACCCGCTAGCGGGGATGAGCTACGAGCAGTACTTC. Encoded protein: CASSLLLDPLAGMSYEQYF.

This clonotype was recorded a few times. This rearrangement joins TRBV30 to TRBJ1-5; D uncertain. The CDR3 is 14 amino acids. Trimming stripped 0 bases from V and 5 bases from J, with 11 bases between. Germline V lookup: CDR1 GTSNPN, CDR2 SVGIG (reference sequence). The CDR3 coding sequence is TGTGCCTGGAGTGTACAGCGCGGGTATCAGCCCCAGCATTTT. Encoded protein: CAWSVQRGYQPQHF.

This chain joins TRBV15 and TRBJ2-3; TRBD2 agrees at 11 bases. The V and J ends lost 4 bases and 3 bases, in that order; junction bases with no gene match: 6. From germline, CDR1 is LNHNV and CDR2 YYDKDF (reference sequence). The CDR3 runs 16 residues. The CDR3 here is CATSISGTSGTDTQYF. DNA for the CDR3: TGTGCCACCAGCATCTCCGGGACTAGCGGAACAGATACGCAGTATTTT.

V is TRBV6-6 and J is TRBJ1-2; D call uncertain. CDR3 length: 14 amino acids. Germline V gene sequence: CDR1 MNHNY, CDR2 SVGAGI (reference sequence). Between the trimmed V and J ends, which lost 0 bases and 8 bases, there was a span of 13 bases. This CDR3 is CASSYSKGGVGYTF. The CDR3 region has the DNA TGTGCCAGCAGTTACTCGAAAGGTGGTGTCGGCTACACCTTC.

A few counts support this clonotype. The chain combines TRBV5-1 with TRBJ2-1; D is uncertain. The CDR3 is 12 amino acids. V was clipped by 4 bases and J by 8 bases, with 10 bases between them. Germline lookup yields CDR1 SGHRS and CDR2 YFSETQ. The CDR3 sequence is CASSPRVDEQFF. Written as DNA, the CDR3 is TGCGCCAGCAGCCCACGCGTCGATGAGCAGTTCTTC.

A few counts support this clonotype. This CDR3 reads CASSLAVRVTEAFF. The DNA of the CDR3 is TGTGCCAGCAGCTTGGCGGTTCGGGTCACTGAAGCTTTCTTT. V usage is TRBV5-6 and J usage is TRBJ1-1; D unresolved. Trimming took off 0 bases at V and 4 bases at J, with 10 bases between the two ends. CDR1 SGHDT and CDR2 YYEEEE come from the germline V gene. The CDR3 covers 14 residues.

The chain recombines TRBV19 with TRBJ2-3; the D gene is possibly TRBD2 (6 bases). Germline V gives CDR1 LNHDA, CDR2 SQIVND (reference sequence). Trimming removed 1 base at V and 0 bases at J, with 8 bases between. The CDR3 length is 15 residues. This CDR3 reads CASSIGLGSTDTQYF. The CDR3, as DNA: TGTGCCAGTAGTATAGGACTAGGTAGCACAGATACGCAGTATTTT.

The J gene is TRBJ1-4, the V gene TRBV7-9; 9 bases are a match to TRBD1. V shed 4 bases and J 4 bases; nucleotides not matched to a gene: 16. Germline CDR1 and CDR2: SEHNR and FQNEAQ (reference sequence). The CDR3 contains 19 residues. CDR3 amino acids: CASSYPVGTGSGYNEKLFF. DNA for the CDR3: TGTGCCAGCAGCTATCCCGTTGGGACAGGGAGTGGATATAATGAAAAACTGTTTTTT.

The chain carries TRBV24-1 and TRBJ2-2, with no clear D. The CDR3 extends over 12 amino acids. The ends were cut back, 0 bases at V and 13 bases at J, with 8 bases in the middle. Germline V gene data show CDR1 as KGHDR and CDR2 as SFDVKD. CDR3: CATSDLYSGLFF. Written as DNA, the CDR3 is TGTGCCACCAGTGATTTGTACTCTGGGCTGTTTTTT.

J is TRBJ2-3 and V is TRBV5-1; tentatively, D is TRBD2 (6 bases). V shed 1 base and J shed 6 bases, with 12 bases lying between them. Germline V lookup: CDR1 SGHRS, CDR2 YFSETQ. The CDR3 sequence is 14 residues long. This CDR3 is CASSLPGGLDTQYF. The CDR3 DNA reads as TGCGCCAGCAGCTTGCCAGGAGGGTTGGATACGCAGTATTTT.

This clonotype was seen a handful of times. The genes are TRBV6-4 and TRBJ2-1, with D possibly TRBD1 on 5 matching bases. Trimming shortened V by 3 bases and J by 6 bases, and 12 bases separated the two germline ends. The length of the CDR3 is 14 residues. The germline V gene encodes CDR1 MRHNA and CDR2 SNTAGT. CDR3 in amino acids: CASSEGPAPNEQFF. The CDR3 DNA reads as TGTGCCAGCAGTGAGGGGCCAGCGCCCAATGAGCAGTTCTTC.

The rearrangement joins TRBV3-1 to TRBJ2-7, with 7 bases aligning to TRBD1. This CDR3 spans 11 amino acids. Germline-derived CDR1 and CDR2 are LGHDT and YNNKEL (reference sequence). J gave up 5 bases and V 5 bases, and 0 bases lay outside the gene matches. The CDR3 region is CASSTGDEQYF. In DNA, the CDR3 is TGTGCCAGCAGCACAGGGGACGAGCAGTACTTC.

This rearrangement joins TRBV7-2 to TRBJ2-1, with D tentatively TRBD1 (5 bases). This CDR3 comprises 15 residues. Trimming stripped 5 bases from V and 7 bases from J, with 18 bases between. The germline V gene has CDR1 SGHTA and CDR2 FQGNSA. DNA of the CDR3: TGTGCCAGCAGCGGAATTGGGGCGGTCGGAAATGAGCAGTTCTTC. This encodes CASSGIGAVGNEQFF.

The chain combines TRBV6-1 with TRBJ1-1; 9 bases are a match to TRBD1. Trimming removed 4 bases from V and 5 bases from J; junction bases left unmatched: 8. Germline-derived CDR1 and CDR2 are MNHNS and SASEGT. The CDR3 is 15 residues long. This CDR3 reads CASSANRGPGTEAFF. In nucleotides, the CDR3 is TGTGCCAGCAGTGCAAACAGGGGGCCGGGTACTGAAGCTTTCTTT.

The chain joins TRBV7-2 to TRBJ2-1, with TRBD2 as a possible D gene (6 bases). V was pared by 5 bases and J by 1 base, with 21 bases between. Germline CDR1 is SGHTA and CDR2 is FQGNSA. This CDR3 comprises 18 residues. The CDR3 DNA sequence: TGTGCCAGCAGCGGGGCCTTATTCGGGGGAGGTTCCTACAATGAGCAGTTCTTC. This sequence encodes CASSGALFGGGSYNEQFF. Supplemented by reference TRBV7-2 and TRBJ2-1, the full variable domain reads GAGVSQSPSNKVTEKGKDVELRCDPISGHTALYWYRQSLGQGLEFLIYFQGNSAPDKSGLPSDRFSAERTGGSVSTLTIQRTQQEDSAVYLCASSGALFGGGSYNEQFFGPGTRLTVL.

The chain couples TRBV12-3 or TRBV12-4 to TRBJ2-7; no definite D call. The CDR3 covers 11 residues. Trimming pared 5 bases from V and 5 bases from J, leaving 7 bases between. The CDR3: CASSLMDEQYF. Here the CDR3 DNA reads TGTGCCAGCAGTCTTATGGACGAGCAGTACTTC.

V usage is TRBV18 and J usage is TRBJ2-2; D uncertain. The CDR3 has 15 amino acids. The V gene's germline CDR1 is KGHSH and CDR2 LQKENI. V was pared by 2 bases and J by 3 bases, with 10 bases between. The CDR3 sequence is CASSPRQADTGELFF. The DNA for the CDR3 is TGTGCCAGCTCACCAAGGCAGGCCGACACCGGGGAGCTGTTTTTT.

This clonotype was detected only a few times. The chain employs TRBV2 and TRBJ1-6; 7 nucleotides match TRBD1. The junction had 5 bases not matched to a gene; V was cut back by 3 bases and J by 9 bases. This CDR3 is 14 amino acids long. Germline lookup yields CDR1 SNHLY and CDR2 FYNNEI. The CDR3 loop reads CASSETGRVSPLHF. In DNA form, the CDR3 reads TGTGCCAGCAGTGAGACAGGGCGTGTTTCACCCCTCCACTTT.

This clonotype was seen only a few times. V is TRBV19 and J is TRBJ2-4; D perhaps matches TRBD1 (6 bases). Germline V lookup: CDR1 LNHDA, CDR2 SQIVND (reference sequence). V was trimmed by 5 bases and J by 8 bases, leaving 25 bases between them. This CDR3 comprises 17 residues. CDR3: CASSRGLKNRDKDIQYF. In DNA form, the CDR3 reads TGTGCCAGTAGTCGCGGCCTGAAAAACCGGGACAAGGACATTCAGTACTTC.

The chain recombines TRBV4-1 with TRBJ1-1, with TRBD1 matching 10 bases. In germline, CDR1 is MGHRA, CDR2 YSYEKL. With V trimmed by 0 bases and J by 1 base, 2 bases remained unmatched. The CDR3 runs to 16 residues. The CDR3 spells CASSQETGGRNTEAFF. DNA of the CDR3: TGCGCCAGCAGCCAAGAGACAGGGGGCAGGAACACTGAAGCTTTCTTT.

The rearrangement joins TRBV6-1 to TRBJ2-7; no clear D. Looked up from germline, CDR1 is MNHNS and CDR2 is SASEGT. Trimming stripped 3 bases from V and 1 base from J, with 10 bases between. CDR3 length: 14 residues. CDR3 loop: CASSEMTASYEQYF. The DNA for the CDR3 is TGTGCCAGCAGTGAGATGACCGCTTCCTACGAGCAGTACTTC.

This clonotype has just a few counts. The CDR3 DNA sequence: TGCGCCAGCAGCTTGGCCAGTGCCCAAAACATTCAGTACTTC. It encodes CASSLASAQNIQYF. The gene calls are TRBV5-1 and TRBJ2-4; D is unclear. This CDR3 spans 14 amino acids. CDR1 and CDR2 from the germline V gene are SGHRS and YFSETQ. The V and J ends lost 0 bases and 5 bases respectively, with 9 bases between them.

This clonotype was seen a few times. In DNA, the CDR3 is TGCGCCAGCAGCTTGCAGGGGACAGGCACTCTCGAGCAGTACTTC. It specifies CASSLQGTGTLEQYF. The V and J genes are TRBV5-1 and TRBJ2-7; 8 positions match TRBD1. The germline V gene encodes CDR1 SGHRS and CDR2 YFSETQ. The junction had 9 bases not matched to a gene; V was cut back by 1 base and J by 6 bases. The CDR3 spans 15 residues.

The chain combines TRBV7-3 with TRBJ2-7; either TRBD1 or TRBD2 may supply D (5 bases each). This CDR3 contains 15 residues. CDR1 is SGHTA and CDR2 is FQGTGA in the germline V gene. The V end lost 5 bases, the J end lost 2 bases, and 16 bases lay between the germline ends. The CDR3 loop is CASSLGSGPTYEQYF. The CDR3, as DNA: TGTGCCAGCAGCCTAGGGTCGGGACCTACCTACGAGCAGTACTTC.

V and J are TRBV30 and TRBJ2-5, with TRBD1 identical over 8 bases. Germline-derived CDR1 and CDR2 are GTSNPN and SVGIG (reference sequence). Trimming took 2 bases from V and 5 from J; bases not matched to a gene: 7. The CDR3 covers 14 residues. The DNA for the CDR3 is TGTGCCTGGAGTCGGACAGGGATCCTTGAGACCCAGTACTTC. This gives the protein CAWSRTGILETQYF. The whole variable domain, filled in from reference TRBV30 and TRBJ2-5, reads SQTIHQWPATLVQPVGSPLSLECTVEGTSNPNLYWYRQAAGRGLQLLFYSVGIGQISSEVPQNLSASRPQDRQFILSSKKLLLSDSGFYLCAWSRTGILETQYFGPGTRLLVL.

The chain employs TRBV7-9 and TRBJ1-2; D is undetermined. Per germline, CDR1 SEHNR and CDR2 FQNEAQ (reference sequence). There are 14 residues in the CDR3. With 1 base removed from V and 2 bases from J, the gap between germline ends came to 8 bases. CDR3 DNA sequence: TGTGCCAGCAGCTTAGGAGGAAACAACTATGGCTACACCTTC. It yields the protein CASSLGGNNYGYTF. Together with reference TRBV7-9 and TRBJ1-2, the CDR3 gives the full variable domain: DTGVSQNPRHKITKRGQNVTFRCDPISEHNRLYWYRQTLGQGPEFLTYFQNEAQLEKSRLLSDRFSAERPKGSFSTLEIQRTEQGDSAMYLCASSLGGNNYGYTFGSGTRLTVV.

The chain combines TRBV7-2 with TRBJ2-7; D is undetermined. Deletions cut 0 bases from V and 7 bases from J, with 7 bases between. CDR1 SGHTA and CDR2 FQGNSA come from the germline V gene. The CDR3 covers 12 residues. The CDR3 DNA reads as TGTGCCAGCAGCTTAGCGGTAGGGGAGCAGTACTTC. Protein sequence: CASSLAVGEQYF.

The rearrangement joins TRBV29-1 to TRBJ1-2; 9 bases are a match to TRBD1. This CDR3 contains 12 residues. V was pared by 8 bases and J by 8 bases, with 9 bases of the junction left unmatched. The germline CDR1 and CDR2 sequences are SQVTM and ANQGSEA. The CDR3 loop reads CSITGTGHGYTF. CDR3 DNA: TGCAGCATCACCGGGACAGGGCACGGCTACACCTTC.